This section outlines one T cell receptor (beta chain) sequence together with its context. Its antigen is as yet unknown. One end of the junction is discordant with germline, which a read error may explain. These data are taken from a study of post-analysis software for immune sequencing data. Notes on the study in general: For normalized Chao1 diversity, multiple sclerosis patients scored significantly lower than controls did. A handful of TRBV segments appeared more often in patients than in controls, and TRBV5-6, TRBV5-1 and TRBV20-1 were among these. By F measure, strong co-clustering occurred among samples prepared in the same batch.

Germline V CDR1 and CDR2: LNHNV, YYDKDF (reference sequence). CDR3 length: 16 amino acids. Unique molecular identifiers tagged the TCR beta cDNA libraries. One entry per CDR3 protein results from TCRdb running MiXCR on the PCR reads. The data show around 710,000 distinct CDR3 sequences, approximately 44% seen once. This sequence originates from a girl aged 5-17 years with multiple sclerosis. The gene calls are TRBV15 and TRBJ1-5; D is possibly TRBD1 (6 bases). The sample was blood. CDR3 protein: CTTSRERPGGNQPQHF. Here the CDR3 DNA reads TGTACCACCAGCAGAGAACGGCCAGGGGGCAATCAGCCCCAGCATTTT.